This is a list of T cell receptor beta chains from one sample in a study of Ad26.COV2.S vaccination and SARS-CoV-2 variants. Using immunoSEQ multiplex PCR, the repertoire was profiled, and TCRdb retains in-frame clones only, with some absent. In the table there are 380,000 or so clones, 86% of which are singletons. The sample in question was peripheral blood, obtained in a trial of Ad26.COV2.S vaccine versus placebo. The receptors here all came from a person aged 18-60 years who received the Ad26.COV2.S COVID-19 vaccine or a placebo. Both conserved end residues are part of each CDR3. The order of the fields is J gene, clone size, V gene, D gene, CDR3 protein, CDR3 DNA. D genes are given only for firm matches. Clone size is not always given. Where it is, it says once, few, many or a class for expanded clones.

j_call: TRBJ1-6
clone_size: NA
v_call: TRBV25-1
d_call: NA
cdr3_aa: CASSEPGEGVSPLHF
cdr3_nt: TGTGCCAGCAGTGAACCCGGGGAGGGTGTTTCACCCCTCCACTTT

j_call: TRBJ2-2
clone_size: NA
v_call: TRBV6-5
d_call: NA
cdr3_aa: CASSYPGKTNTGELFF
cdr3_nt: TGTGCCAGCAGTTACCCGGGGAAAACGAACACCGGGGAGCTGTTTTTT

j_call: TRBJ2-5
clone_size: NA
v_call: TRBV7-9
d_call: NA
cdr3_aa: CASSLDVQETQYF
cdr3_nt: TGTGCCAGCAGCTTAGATGTCCAAGAGACCCAGTACTTC

j_call: TRBJ2-7
clone_size: once
v_call: TRBV13
d_call: NA
cdr3_aa: CASSLARGSYEQYF
cdr3_nt: TGTGCCAGCAGCTTGGCTAGGGGCTCCTACGAGCAGTACTTC

j_call: TRBJ2-1
clone_size: few
v_call: TRBV19
d_call: NA
cdr3_aa: CATRPGQAYNEQFF
cdr3_nt: TGTGCCACTAGACCGGGACAAGCCTACAATGAGCAGTTCTTC

j_call: TRBJ2-7
clone_size: NA
v_call: TRBV19
d_call: TRBD1
cdr3_aa: CASSIGTGAAYEQYF
cdr3_nt: TGTGCCAGTAGTATAGGGACAGGAGCGGCCTACGAGCAGTACTTC

j_call: TRBJ1-3
clone_size: few
v_call: TRBV3-1/TRBV3-2
d_call: NA
cdr3_aa: CASTSEGNTIYF
cdr3_nt: TGTGCCAGCACCTCGGAGGGAAACACCATATATTTT

j_call: TRBJ2-3
clone_size: NA
v_call: TRBV28
d_call: NA
cdr3_aa: CASSLFGDTQYF
cdr3_nt: TGTGCCAGCAGTTTATTTGGAGATACGCAGTATTTT

j_call: TRBJ1-1
clone_size: NA
v_call: TRBV6-5
d_call: TRBD1
cdr3_aa: CASSPQGQGNTEAFF
cdr3_nt: TGTGCCAGCAGCCCCCAAGGACAGGGGAACACTGAAGCTTTCTTT

j_call: TRBJ2-2
clone_size: NA
v_call: TRBV10-3
d_call: TRBD2
cdr3_aa: CATKRPSGRNTGELFF
cdr3_nt: TGTGCCACCAAACGTCCTAGCGGGAGGAACACCGGGGAGCTGTTTTTT

j_call: TRBJ1-5
clone_size: NA
v_call: TRBV6-5
d_call: NA
cdr3_aa: CAHSGGEGYQPQHF
cdr3_nt: TGTGCTCACTCTGGAGGGGAAGGCTATCAGCCCCAGCATTTT

j_call: TRBJ2-7
clone_size: once
v_call: TRBV19
d_call: TRBD1
cdr3_aa: CASSRAGTGGAEQYF
cdr3_nt: TGTGCCAGTAGTAGAGCCGGGACAGGGGGCGCCGAGCAGTACTTC

j_call: TRBJ1-1
clone_size: NA
v_call: TRBV9
d_call: NA
cdr3_aa: CASSLIGDESKEAFF
cdr3_nt: TGTGCCAGCAGCCTCATTGGGGACGAATCGAAGGAAGCTTTCTTT

j_call: TRBJ2-7
clone_size: few
v_call: TRBV29-1
d_call: NA
cdr3_aa: CSVEDADYYEQYF
cdr3_nt: TGCAGCGTTGAAGATGCAGACTACTACGAGCAGTACTTC

j_call: TRBJ1-1
clone_size: NA
v_call: TRBV4-3
d_call: TRBD1
cdr3_aa: CASSQENTRGIDTEAFF
cdr3_nt: TGCGCCAGCAGCCAAGAAAACACCAGGGGGATCGACACTGAAGCTTTCTTT

j_call: TRBJ2-3
clone_size: NA
v_call: TRBV11-2
d_call: NA
cdr3_aa: CASSGGWRDTQYF
cdr3_nt: TGTGCCAGCAGCGGGGGTTGGCGAGATACGCAGTATTTT

j_call: TRBJ1-6
clone_size: few
v_call: TRBV5-4
d_call: TRBD1
cdr3_aa: CASSLTGEGSPLHF
cdr3_nt: TGTGCCAGCAGCTTGACAGGGGAGGGATCACCCCTCCACTTT

j_call: TRBJ2-7
clone_size: NA
v_call: TRBV28
d_call: TRBD1
cdr3_aa: CASRTGQGVAYEQYF
cdr3_nt: TGTGCCAGCAGGACGGGACAGGGGGTCGCCTACGAGCAGTACTTC

j_call: TRBJ1-1
clone_size: NA
v_call: TRBV13
d_call: NA
cdr3_aa: CASSSNRRLDTEAFF
cdr3_nt: TGTGCCAGCAGCTCCAATCGCCGTCTGGACACTGAAGCTTTCTTT

j_call: TRBJ1-5
clone_size: NA
v_call: TRBV23-1
d_call: NA
cdr3_aa: CASSPPRESSSNQPQHF
cdr3_nt: TGCGCCAGCAGTCCCCCTCGGGAAAGTTCTAGCAATCAGCCCCAGCATTTT

j_call: TRBJ2-5
clone_size: NA
v_call: TRBV4-1
d_call: NA
cdr3_aa: CASSQRWRGETQYF
cdr3_nt: TGCGCCAGCAGCCAACGGTGGAGAGGGGAGACCCAGTACTTC

j_call: TRBJ1-4
clone_size: NA
v_call: TRBV7-2
d_call: NA
cdr3_aa: CASSLGPDNEKLFF
cdr3_nt: TGTGCCAGCAGCTTAGGCCCTGACAACGAAAAACTGTTTTTT